Below, 14 T cell receptor beta chains from the same sample are listed, as sequenced in a study of cytomegalovirus exposure and HLA in healthy donors. Amplification used 60 Vbeta primers and 13 Jbeta primers. Profiling relied on immunoSEQ multiplex PCR, and the TCRdb table lists in-frame clones only, not all of them. The table lists over 60,000 clones, approximately 75% of them singletons. Sequencing used PBMCs. The receptors stem from a woman between 25 and 40 years old in good health and CMV-seronegative.

The gene calls are TRBV9 and TRBJ1-2; 10 positions agree with TRBD1. This CDR3 contains 15 residues. Germline loops: CDR1 SGDLS, CDR2 YYNGEE. Losses at the gene ends were 0 bases for V and 3 bases for J; bases not matched to a gene: 2. The CDR3 region has the DNA TGTGCCAGCAGCGTAGTAGGACAGGGGGACTATGGCTACACCTTC. The encoded protein is CASSVVGQGDYGYTF.

This clone was counted between two and nine times. The chain joins TRBV29-1 to TRBJ2-1; D possibly corresponds to TRBD2 (6 bases). The CDR3 has 17 amino acids. Germline V gene lookup returns CDR1 SQVTM and CDR2 ANQGSEA. Trimming took 0 bases from V and 0 from J, leaving 15 bases between them. The CDR3 here is CSVEDRVSGYSYNEQFF. CDR3 nucleotides: TGCAGCGTTGAAGATCGTGTTAGCGGTTACTCCTACAATGAGCAGTTCTTC.

CDR3 loop: CASSEGGGYEQYF. The CDR3 DNA sequence: TGTGCCAGTAGCGAGGGAGGAGGGTACGAGCAGTACTTC. This rearrangement joins TRBV19 to TRBJ2-7; TRBD2 might be the D (6 bases). Trimming left V 6 bases short and J 4 bases short, with 13 bases between. Germline CDR1 LNHDA, CDR2 SQIVND (reference sequence). CDR3 length equals 13 residues.

This clone was observed a single time. The chain combines TRBV30 with TRBJ2-3; D gene uncertain. Germline loops: CDR1 GTSNPN, CDR2 SVGIG (reference sequence). The CDR3 runs to 14 residues. V lost 2 bases, J lost 2 bases, and 11 bases lay in between. CDR3 region: CAWSPGLITDTQYF. The CDR3 DNA reads TGTGCCTGGAGTCCCGGGTTAATCACAGATACGCAGTATTTT. Full variable domain (outside the CDR3, taken from reference TRBV30 and TRBJ2-3): SQTIHQWPATLVQPVGSPLSLECTVEGTSNPNLYWYRQAAGRGLQLLFYSVGIGQISSEVPQNLSASRPQDRQFILSSKKLLLSDSGFYLCAWSPGLITDTQYFGPGTRLTVL.

The chain couples TRBV28 to TRBJ1-4; D is perhaps TRBD1 (5 bases). Germline CDR1 is MDHEN and CDR2 is SYDVKM. This CDR3 region has 12 residues. V gave up 4 bases and J gave up 8 bases, with 8 bases separating them. CDR3 loop: CASSSGKEKLFF. CDR3 bases: TGTGCCAGCAGTTCAGGGAAAGAAAAACTGTTTTTT.

The rearrangement joins TRBV4-1 to TRBJ2-7; the match to TRBD1 covers 8 bases. The CDR3 has 15 amino acids. V shed 5 bases, J shed 2 bases, and the junction held 8 bases outside the gene matches. From germline, CDR1 is MGHRA and CDR2 YSYEKL. CDR3 loop: CASSSGGRSAYEQYF. The DNA of the CDR3 is TGCGCCAGCAGCTCAGGGGGCAGATCAGCCTACGAGCAGTACTTC.

This sequence joins TRBV27 and TRBJ1-1, with D uncertain. Trimming removed 3 bases at V and 3 bases at J, with 8 bases between. The CDR3 length is 13 residues. Germline V gene lookup returns CDR1 MNHEY and CDR2 SMNVEV (reference sequence). The CDR3 DNA reads TGTGCCAGCAGTTTCGTACGGTACACTGAAGCTTTCTTT. Translated, it gives CASSFVRYTEAFF.

This chain joins TRBV2 and TRBJ2-7, with 10 positions matching TRBD2. The V gene end was trimmed by 0 bases and the J gene end by 4 bases; junction bases not matched to a gene: 9. The germline V gene encodes CDR1 SNHLY and CDR2 FYNNEI. This CDR3 is 17 amino acids long. The CDR3 bases are TGTGCCAGCAGTGAAGCGCGGGCTAGCGGGAGAGGATACGAGCAGTACTTC. As protein: CASSEARASGRGYEQYF.

In its sample, this clone was seen a few times. This rearrangement joins TRBV25-1 to TRBJ2-3; D is unclear. The V end lost 6 bases, the J end lost 0 bases, and 4 bases lay between the germline ends. Germline values: CDR1 MGHDK, CDR2 SYGVNS. The CDR3 is 12 amino acids. The CDR3 is CASRTSTDTQYF. In nucleotides, the CDR3 is TGTGCCAGCAGGACTAGCACAGATACGCAGTATTTT.

The genes are TRBV7-9 and TRBJ2-7, with 13 bases that match TRBD2. From germline, CDR1 is SEHNR and CDR2 FQNEAQ (reference sequence). V shed 5 bases and J 4 bases; nucleotides not matched to a gene: 11. The CDR3 consists of 17 residues. The CDR3 DNA sequence: TGTGCCAGCAGCCCGCCCGGGACTAGCGGGATCAGGTACGAGCAGTACTTC. Its translation: CASSPPGTSGIRYEQYF.

V gene TRBV5-6 combines with J gene TRBJ2-3; 8 nucleotides agree with TRBD2. V was pared by 5 bases and J by 2 bases, with 4 bases of the junction left unmatched. Germline V gene lookup returns CDR1 SGHDT and CDR2 YYEEEE. The CDR3 loop spans 14 amino acids. The CDR3 DNA reads TGTGCCAGCAGTAAGACTAGCGACACAGATACGCAGTATTTT. It yields the protein CASSKTSDTDTQYF.

This rearrangement joins TRBV4-1 to TRBJ2-2; 13 nucleotides align to TRBD2. J lost 7 bases, V lost 3 bases, and 5 bases had no gene match. Germline V gene sequence: CDR1 MGHRA, CDR2 YSYEKL. CDR3 length equals 16 residues. CDR3: CASSHTSGRADGELFF. CDR3 nucleotide sequence: TGCGCCAGCAGCCACACTAGCGGGAGGGCGGACGGGGAGCTGTTTTTT.

The genes are TRBV28 and TRBJ2-2; D is possibly TRBD2 (6 bases). In germline, CDR1 is MDHEN, CDR2 SYDVKM. The CDR3 is 15 amino acids. Trimming removed 5 bases at V and 6 bases at J, with 16 bases between. The CDR3 spells CASSNRAPGAGELFF. For the CDR3, the DNA is TGTGCCAGCAGTAATAGAGCCCCGGGGGCCGGGGAGCTGTTTTTT.

This clone was recorded a few times. Additional DNA sequences in this sample encode the identical CDR3. The genes are TRBV19 and TRBJ2-7; weak D call: TRBD2 (6 bases). The V and J ends lost 2 bases and 4 bases respectively, with 24 bases between them. CDR1 and CDR2 (germline): LNHDA, SQIVND (reference sequence). The CDR3 has 18 residues. DNA for the CDR3: TGTGCCAGTAGTATACCTCACTCGGCCGTCTCTGGGAGGTACGAGCAGTACTTC. As protein: CASSIPHSAVSGRYEQYF.